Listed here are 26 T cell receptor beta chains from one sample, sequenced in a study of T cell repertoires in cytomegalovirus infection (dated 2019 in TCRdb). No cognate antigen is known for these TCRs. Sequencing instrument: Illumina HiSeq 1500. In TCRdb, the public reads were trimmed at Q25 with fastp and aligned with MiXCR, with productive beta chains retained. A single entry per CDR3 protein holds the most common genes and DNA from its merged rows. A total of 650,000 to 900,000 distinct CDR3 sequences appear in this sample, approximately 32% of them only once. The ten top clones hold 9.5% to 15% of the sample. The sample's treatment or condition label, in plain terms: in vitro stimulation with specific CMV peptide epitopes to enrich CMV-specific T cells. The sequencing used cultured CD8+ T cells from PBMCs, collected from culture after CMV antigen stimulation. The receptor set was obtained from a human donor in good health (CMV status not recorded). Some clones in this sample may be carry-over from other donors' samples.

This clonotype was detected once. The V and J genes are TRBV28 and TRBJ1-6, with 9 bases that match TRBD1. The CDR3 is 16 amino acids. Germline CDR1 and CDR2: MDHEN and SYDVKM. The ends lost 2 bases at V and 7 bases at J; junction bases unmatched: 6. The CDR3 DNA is TGTGCCAGCAGTTTAGCACAAACAGGGGGCAATTCACCCCTCCACTTT. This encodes CASSLAQTGGNSPLHF.

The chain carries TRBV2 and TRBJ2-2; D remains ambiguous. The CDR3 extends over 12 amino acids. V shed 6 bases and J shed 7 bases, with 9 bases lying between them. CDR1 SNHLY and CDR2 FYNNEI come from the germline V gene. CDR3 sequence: CASSALGGELFF. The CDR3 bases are TGTGCCAGCAGCGCGTTAGGCGGGGAGCTGTTTTTT.

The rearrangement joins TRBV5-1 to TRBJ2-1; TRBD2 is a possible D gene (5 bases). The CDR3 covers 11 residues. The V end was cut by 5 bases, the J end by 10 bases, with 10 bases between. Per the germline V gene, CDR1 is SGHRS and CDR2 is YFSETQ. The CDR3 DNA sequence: TGCGCCAGCAGAAACGGGGAAGAGCAGTTCTTC. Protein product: CASRNGEEQFF.

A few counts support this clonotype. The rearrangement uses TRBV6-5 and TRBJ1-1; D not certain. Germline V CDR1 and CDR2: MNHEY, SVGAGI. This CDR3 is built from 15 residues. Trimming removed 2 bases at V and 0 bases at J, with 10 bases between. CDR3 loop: CASSYGGGVNTEAFF. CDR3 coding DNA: TGTGCCAGCAGTTACGGCGGCGGTGTGAACACTGAAGCTTTCTTT.

The CDR3: CASSFPGSGGTYEQYF. The CDR3 bases are TGTGCCAGCAGTTTCCCAGGTAGCGGGGGGACCTACGAGCAGTACTTC. V and J are TRBV5-8 and TRBJ2-7; 10 bases are shared with TRBD2. The CDR3 is made up of 16 amino acids. Germline CDR1 is SGHTS and CDR2 is YDEGEE. V lost 5 bases to trimming and J lost 2 bases; unmatched junction nucleotides: 10.

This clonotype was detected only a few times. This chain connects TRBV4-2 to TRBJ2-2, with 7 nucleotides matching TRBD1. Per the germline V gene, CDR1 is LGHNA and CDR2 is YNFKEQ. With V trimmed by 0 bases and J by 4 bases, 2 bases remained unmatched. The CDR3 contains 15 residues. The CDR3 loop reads CASSQEGQITGELFF. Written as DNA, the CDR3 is TGTGCCAGCAGCCAAGAGGGACAGATCACCGGGGAGCTGTTTTTT.

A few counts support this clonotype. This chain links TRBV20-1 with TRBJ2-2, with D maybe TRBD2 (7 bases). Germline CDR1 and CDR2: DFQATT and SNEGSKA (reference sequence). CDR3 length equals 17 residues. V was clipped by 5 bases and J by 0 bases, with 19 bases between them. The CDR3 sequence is CSAALDGGGSNTGELFF. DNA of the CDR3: TGCAGTGCTGCGTTAGACGGCGGGGGCTCGAACACCGGGGAGCTGTTTTTT.

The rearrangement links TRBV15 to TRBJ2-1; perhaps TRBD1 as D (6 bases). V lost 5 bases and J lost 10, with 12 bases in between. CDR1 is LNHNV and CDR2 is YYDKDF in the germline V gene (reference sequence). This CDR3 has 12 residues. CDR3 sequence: CATSPFRGEQFF. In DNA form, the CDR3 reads TGTGCCACCAGCCCGTTCAGGGGCGAGCAGTTCTTC.

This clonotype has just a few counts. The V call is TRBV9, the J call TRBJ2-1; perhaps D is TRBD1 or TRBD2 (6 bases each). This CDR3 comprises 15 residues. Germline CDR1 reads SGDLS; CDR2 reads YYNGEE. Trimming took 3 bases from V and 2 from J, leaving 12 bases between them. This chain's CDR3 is CASSAKGGTYNEQFF. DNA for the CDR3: TGTGCCAGCAGCGCAAAGGGGGGTACCTACAATGAGCAGTTCTTC. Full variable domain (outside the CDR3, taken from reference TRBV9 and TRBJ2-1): DSGVTQTPKHLITATGQRVTLRCSPRSGDLSVYWYQQSLDQGLQFLIQYYNGEERAKGNILERFSAQQFPDLHSELNLSSLELGDSALYFCASSAKGGTYNEQFFGPGTRLTVL.

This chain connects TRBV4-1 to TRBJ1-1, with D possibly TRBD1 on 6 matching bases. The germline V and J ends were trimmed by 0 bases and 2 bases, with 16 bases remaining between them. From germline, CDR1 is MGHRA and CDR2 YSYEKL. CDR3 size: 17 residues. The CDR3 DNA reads TGCGCCAGCAGCCAAGAAAGGACACAGGGCTCTAACACTGAAGCTTTCTTT. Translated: CASSQERTQGSNTEAFF.

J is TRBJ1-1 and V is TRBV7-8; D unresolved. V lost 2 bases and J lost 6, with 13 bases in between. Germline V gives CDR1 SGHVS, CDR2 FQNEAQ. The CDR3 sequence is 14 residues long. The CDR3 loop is CASSLLGGFPEAFF. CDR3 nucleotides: TGTGCCAGCAGCTTACTGGGAGGATTTCCTGAAGCTTTCTTT. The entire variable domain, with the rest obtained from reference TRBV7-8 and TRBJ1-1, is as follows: GAGVSQSPRYKVAKRGQDVALRCDPISGHVSLFWYQQALGQGPEFLTYFQNEAQLDKSGLPSDRFFAERPEGSVSTLKIQRTQQEDSAVYLCASSLLGGFPEAFFGQGTRLTVV.

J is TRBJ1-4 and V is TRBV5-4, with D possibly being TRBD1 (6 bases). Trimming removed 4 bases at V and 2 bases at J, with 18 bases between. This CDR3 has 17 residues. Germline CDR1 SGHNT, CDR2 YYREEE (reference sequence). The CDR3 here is CASSALGGPETNEKLFF. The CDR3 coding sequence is TGTGCCAGCAGCGCTTTGGGGGGGCCGGAGACTAATGAAAAACTGTTTTTT.

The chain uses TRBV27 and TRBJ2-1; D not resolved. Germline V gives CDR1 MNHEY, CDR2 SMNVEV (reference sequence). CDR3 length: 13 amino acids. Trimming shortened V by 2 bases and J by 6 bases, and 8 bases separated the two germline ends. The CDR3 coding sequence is TGTGCCAGCAGTTTACGGCTCTCCAATGAGCAGTTCTTC. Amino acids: CASSLRLSNEQFF.

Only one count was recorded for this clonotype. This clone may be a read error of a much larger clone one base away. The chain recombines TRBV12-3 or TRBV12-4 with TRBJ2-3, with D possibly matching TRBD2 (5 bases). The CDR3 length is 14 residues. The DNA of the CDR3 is TGTGTCAGCAGTTTATCCCTAGCCACAGATACGCAGTATTTT. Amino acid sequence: CVSSLSLATDTQYF.

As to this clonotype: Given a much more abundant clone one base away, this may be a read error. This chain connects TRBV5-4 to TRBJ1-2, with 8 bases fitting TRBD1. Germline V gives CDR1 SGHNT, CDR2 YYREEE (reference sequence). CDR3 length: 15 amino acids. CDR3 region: CVSSNWTGLLYGYTF. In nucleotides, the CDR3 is TGTGTCAGCAGCAACTGGACAGGGCTACTCTATGGCTACACCTTC.

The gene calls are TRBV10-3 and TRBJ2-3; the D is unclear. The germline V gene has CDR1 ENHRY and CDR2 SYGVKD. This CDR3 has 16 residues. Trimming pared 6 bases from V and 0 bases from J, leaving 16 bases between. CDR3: CAISRPEGGSTDTQYF. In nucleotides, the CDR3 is TGTGCCATCAGCCGTCCCGAAGGCGGAAGCACAGATACGCAGTATTTT.

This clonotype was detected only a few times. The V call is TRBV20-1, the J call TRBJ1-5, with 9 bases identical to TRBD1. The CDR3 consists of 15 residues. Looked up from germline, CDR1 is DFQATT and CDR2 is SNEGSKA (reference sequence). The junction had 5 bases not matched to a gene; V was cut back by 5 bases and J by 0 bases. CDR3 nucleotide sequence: TGCAGTGCTGTGGGACAGGGATATAGCAATCAGCCCCAGCATTTT. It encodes CSAVGQGYSNQPQHF.

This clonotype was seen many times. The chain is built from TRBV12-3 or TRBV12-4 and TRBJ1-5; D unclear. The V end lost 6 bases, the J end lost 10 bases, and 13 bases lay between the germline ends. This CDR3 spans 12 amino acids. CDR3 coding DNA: TGTGCCAGCAGCCCGGGCCGCCTACCCCAGCATTTT. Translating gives CASSPGRLPQHF.

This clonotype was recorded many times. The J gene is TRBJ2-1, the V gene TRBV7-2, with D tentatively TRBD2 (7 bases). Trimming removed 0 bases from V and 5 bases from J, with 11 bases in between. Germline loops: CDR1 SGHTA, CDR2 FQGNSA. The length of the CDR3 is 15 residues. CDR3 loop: CASSLAGGPHNEQFF. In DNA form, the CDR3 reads TGTGCCAGCAGCTTAGCGGGGGGGCCCCACAATGAGCAGTTCTTC.

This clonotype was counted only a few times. The CDR3 DNA reads as TGTGCCAGCATCCCTCCGACTGGGGCCAACGTCCTGACTTTC. Translation gives CASIPPTGANVLTF. V usage is TRBV7-9 and J usage is TRBJ2-6, with D unresolved. The ends were cut back, 7 bases at V and 2 bases at J, with 9 bases in the middle. Germline loops: CDR1 SEHNR, CDR2 FQNEAQ (reference sequence). CDR3 length: 14 residues.

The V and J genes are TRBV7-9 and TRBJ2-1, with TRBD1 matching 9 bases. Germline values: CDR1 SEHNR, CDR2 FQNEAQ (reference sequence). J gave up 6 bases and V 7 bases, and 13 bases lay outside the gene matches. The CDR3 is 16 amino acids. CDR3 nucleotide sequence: TGTGCCAGCACCGTCGGGGACAGGGTAGGTCCCAATGAGCAGTTCTTC. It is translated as CASTVGDRVGPNEQFF.

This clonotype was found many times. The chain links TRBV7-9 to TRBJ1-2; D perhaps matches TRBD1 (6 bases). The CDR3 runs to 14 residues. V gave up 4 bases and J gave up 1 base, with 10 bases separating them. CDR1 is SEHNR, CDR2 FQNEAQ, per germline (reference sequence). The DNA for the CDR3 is TGTGCCAGCAGCTACAGGGAGGTTAACTATGGCTACACCTTC. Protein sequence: CASSYREVNYGYTF.

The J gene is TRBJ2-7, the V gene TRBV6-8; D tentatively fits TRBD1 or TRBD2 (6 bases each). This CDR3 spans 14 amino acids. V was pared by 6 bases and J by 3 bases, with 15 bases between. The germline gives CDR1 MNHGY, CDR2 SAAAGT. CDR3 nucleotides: TGTGCCAGCAGGGGGGGCCCGGACTACTACGAGCAGTACTTC. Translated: CASRGGPDYYEQYF.

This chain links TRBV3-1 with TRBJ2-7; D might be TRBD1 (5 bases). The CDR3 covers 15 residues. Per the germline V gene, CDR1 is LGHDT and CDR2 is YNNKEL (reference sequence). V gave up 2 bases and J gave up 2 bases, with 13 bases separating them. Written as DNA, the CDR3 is TGTGCCAGCAGCCAAATGTTGCAGGGCACCTACGAGCAGTACTTC. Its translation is CASSQMLQGTYEQYF.

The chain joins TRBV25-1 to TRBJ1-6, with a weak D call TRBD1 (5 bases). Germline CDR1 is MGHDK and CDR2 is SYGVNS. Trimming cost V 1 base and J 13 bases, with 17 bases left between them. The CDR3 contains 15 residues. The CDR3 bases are TGTGCCAGCAGTGAATTTGCAGGGCCTAGTGGGCCCCTCCACTTT. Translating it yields CASSEFAGPSGPLHF.

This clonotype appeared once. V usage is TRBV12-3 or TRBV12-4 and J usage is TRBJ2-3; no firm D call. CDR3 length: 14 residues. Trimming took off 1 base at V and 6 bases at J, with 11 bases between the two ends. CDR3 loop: CASSLGALSDTQYF. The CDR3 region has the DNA TGTGCCAGCAGTTTAGGGGCCTTATCCGATACGCAGTATTTT.